These T cell receptor beta chains were read from a single sample in a study of shared clonotypes between healthy human individuals. The data were produced by immunoSEQ multiplex PCR, yet TCRdb's version contains in-frame clones alone and is incomplete. Altogether 550,000 to 650,000 clones are present, around 96% being singletons, with the ten largest covering approximately 0.12%. Sequencing input: naive CD8+ T cells sorted from blood. These receptors all come from a woman aged 25 to 39 in good health. Both conserved end residues are part of each CDR3. Each record gives: V gene, D gene, clone size, J gene, CDR3 protein, CDR3 DNA. A D gene is named only where the DNA matches it firmly. Only part of the rows carry a size: once, few, many, or a class if the clone is expanded.

>TRBV6-5|NA|once|TRBJ2-7
CASSYAEGTYEQYF
TGTGCCAGCAGTTACGCGGAGGGGACCTACGAGCAGTACTTC
>TRBV19|NA|NA|TRBJ1-2
CASSLPATNYGYTF
TGTGCCAGTAGTCTGCCAGCAACTAACTATGGCTACACCTTC
>TRBV13|TRBD2|NA|TRBJ2-1
CASSALAGGPDNEQFF
TGTGCCAGCAGCGCCCTAGCGGGAGGGCCCGACAATGAGCAGTTCTTC
>TRBV27|NA|once|TRBJ2-1
CASSPSVYNEQFF
TGTGCCAGCAGTCCCTCCGTATACAATGAGCAGTTCTTC
>TRBV7-9|NA|NA|TRBJ1-2
CASSSGRDGYTF
TGTGCCAGCAGCTCTGGACGCGATGGCTACACCTTC
>TRBV4-1|NA|NA|TRBJ2-2
CASSQEGRYTGELFF
TGCGCCAGCAGCCAAGAGGGCAGATACACCGGGGAGCTGTTTTTT
>TRBV14|TRBD2|NA|TRBJ2-1
CASSQVAGVHNEQFF
TGTGCCAGCAGCCAAGTTGCGGGAGTCCACAATGAGCAGTTCTTC
>TRBV28|NA|NA|TRBJ1-5
CASSLTAGNQPQHF
TGTGCCAGCAGTCTCACGGCCGGCAATCAGCCCCAGCATTTT
>TRBV27|TRBD1|NA|TRBJ1-2
CASSFRQGDYGYTF
TGTGCCAGCAGTTTCCGACAGGGGGACTATGGCTACACCTTC
>TRBV5-1|NA|NA|TRBJ2-5
CASSLVLTVRGETQYF
TGCGCCAGCAGCTTGGTCCTTACGGTCCGGGGAGAGACCCAGTACTTC
>TRBV9|NA|once|TRBJ1-3
CASSVFPGNTIYF
TGTGCCAGCAGCGTTTTTCCTGGAAACACCATATATTTT
>TRBV5-6|NA|NA|TRBJ2-7
CASSIGTPYEQYF
TGTGCCAGCAGCATCGGGACCCCCTACGAGCAGTACTTC
>TRBV19|TRBD1|NA|TRBJ1-5
CASSIRTGGKGNQPQHF
TGTGCCAGTAGTATTCGAACAGGGGGCAAGGGTAATCAGCCCCAGCATTTT
>TRBV6-6|TRBD1|NA|TRBJ2-1
CASSPGTGEQFF
TGTGCCAGCAGTCCCGGGACAGGGGAGCAGTTCTTC
>TRBV28|NA|NA|TRBJ1-1
CASTTSGGRLEAFF
TGTGCCAGCACAACCTCGGGGGGCAGGCTCGAAGCTTTCTTT
>TRBV10-2|TRBD1|NA|TRBJ2-3
CASRDRELTDTQYF
TGCGCCAGCAGGGACAGGGAACTTACAGATACGCAGTATTTT
>TRBV5-1|NA|NA|TRBJ1-1
CASSRSARDTEAFF
TGCGCCAGCAGCCGCTCCGCGAGGGACACTGAAGCTTTCTTT
>TRBV27|NA|NA|TRBJ1-6
CASGLGYNSPLHF
TGTGCCAGCGGGTTGGGGTATAATTCACCCCTCCACTTT
>TRBV28|NA|NA|TRBJ2-7
CASSSLGGVWEQYF
TGTGCCAGCAGCTCACTTGGCGGTGTATGGGAGCAGTACTTC
>TRBV13|TRBD1|NA|TRBJ2-7
CASSFRAGGAYEQYF
TGTGCCAGCAGCTTTAGGGCAGGGGGCGCGTACGAGCAGTACTTC
>TRBV5-6|NA|once|TRBJ2-1
CASSLGISYNEQFF
TGTGCCAGCAGCTTGGGAATCTCCTACAATGAGCAGTTCTTC
>TRBV15|NA|NA|TRBJ2-1
CATSRGGSGKYNEQFF
TGTGCCACCAGCAGAGGGGGATCCGGGAAATACAATGAGCAGTTCTTC
>TRBV27|NA|NA|TRBJ2-7
CASTSSGDEQYF
TGTGCCAGCACCTCTTCAGGCGACGAGCAGTACTTC
>TRBV11-2|NA|NA|TRBJ2-3
CASSLGSQTDTQYF
TGTGCCAGCAGCTTAGGATCACAAACAGATACGCAGTATTTT
>TRBV2|NA|once|TRBJ1-1
CASSYDSMNTEAFF
TGTGCCAGCAGCTACGACAGCATGAACACTGAAGCTTTCTTT
>TRBV15|NA|NA|TRBJ1-4
CATSRDPTDEKLFF
TGTGCCACCAGCAGAGATCCGACAGATGAAAAACTGTTTTTT
>TRBV5-1|NA|once|TRBJ2-3
CASRWTAYTDTQYF
TGCGCCAGCAGATGGACAGCGTACACAGATACGCAGTATTTT
>TRBV11-1|NA|NA|TRBJ1-6
CASTGTSNSPLHF
TGTGCCAGCACGGGGACGAGCAATTCACCCCTCCACTTT
>TRBV5-6|TRBD2|NA|TRBJ2-2
CASSEGLAGWTGELFF
TGTGCCAGCAGCGAAGGACTAGCGGGATGGACCGGGGAGCTGTTTTTT
>TRBV6-1|TRBD2|NA|TRBJ2-7
CASSENLAGGPEQYF
TGTGCCAGCAGTGAAAATTTAGCGGGAGGTCCCGAGCAGTACTTC
>TRBV5-1|TRBD2|NA|TRBJ2-7
CASSFGREGLHEQYF
TGCGCCAGCAGCTTTGGGCGGGAGGGCCTCCACGAGCAGTACTTC
>TRBV19|NA|NA|TRBJ1-4
CASSTVEKLFF
TGTGCCAGTAGTACGGTTGAAAAACTGTTTTTT